This T cell receptor beta chain was recorded in a study of shared clonotypes between healthy human individuals. About the study: Each donor's CD8 memory used one plate, CD8 naive two, each CD4 subset three. Findings and caveats of the study: A generally larger estimated richness was seen in naive subsets than in memory subsets. Non-shared clonotypes were found to have lower generation probabilities than the clonotypes that were shared by all four of the sorted-subset donors.

Some clones are missing from TCRdb's copy, which holds only in-frame ones; the method was immunoSEQ multiplex PCR. The table shows roughly 1,500,000 clones, with 98% to 99% occurring only once. There are 15 residues in the CDR3. Germline CDR1 SGHTA, CDR2 FQGNSA. The V and J ends lost 0 bases and 2 bases, in that order; junction bases with no gene match: 4. The split of CD4+ cells yielded CD45RA+ naive and CD45RA-negative memory subsets. This clone came up once. The antigen remains unidentified. V and J are TRBV7-2 and TRBJ2-7; 7 nucleotides match TRBD1. The TCR was taken from a man aged 25-45 years in good health. What was sequenced was naive CD4+ T cells sorted from blood. The subset denotes: CD45RA+ positively selected. Here the CDR3 reads CASSLAPGTAYEQYF. The CDR3 DNA sequence: TGTGCCAGCAGCTTAGCTCCCGGGACAGCCTACGAGCAGTACTTC.